The text below deals with one T cell receptor beta chain. Only in-frame clones appear in the TCRdb table, and some are missing; sequencing was by immunoSEQ multiplex PCR. The sample consists of some 150,000 clones, around 84% of them appearing once. These data are taken from a study of blood T cell repertoires in COVID-19. The CDR3 is 15 residues long. The germline gives CDR1 LNHDA, CDR2 SQIVND (reference sequence). The V and J ends lost 4 bases and 4 bases, in that order; junction bases with no gene match: 8. This sequence originates from a woman aged 45-59 years who had been exposed to COVID-19. This chain joins TRBV19 and TRBJ1-2; the match to TRBD1 covers 8 bases. Source material: PBMCs or T cells enriched from blood (not recorded which). Written as DNA, the CDR3 is TGTGCCAGTAGTACCAGACCGGGACAGGCCTATGGCTACACCTTC. This translates into CASSTRPGQAYGYTF.